A single sample gave rise to the 21 T cell receptor beta chains below, sequenced in a study of untreated major depressive disorder. Notes on the study in general: Depressed patients' CD4+ T cells carried increased TRBV05-01 (Vbeta 5.1) usage versus control CD4+ T cells.

Clones were read by immunoSEQ multiplex PCR, and TCRdb kept only the in-frame ones, dropping some. The table shows about 25,000 clones, with around 93% occurring only once. These receptors have no identified antigens. Material: CD4+ T cells from PBMCs. Receptor source: a woman aged 25-40 years with major depressive disorder.

This clone was counted a few times. The rearrangement links TRBV7-8 to TRBJ2-5, with TRBD2 matching 10 bases. CDR1 is SGHVS, CDR2 FQNEAQ, per germline. V lost 3 bases to trimming and J lost 5 bases; unmatched junction nucleotides: 9. The CDR3 has 16 amino acids. CDR3 sequence (DNA): TGTGCCAGCAGCTTCTCGAGCGGGGGGGGACTGGAGACCCAGTACTTC. Its protein product is CASSFSSGGGLETQYF.

This rearrangement joins TRBV4-2 to TRBJ2-1; D is uncertain. CDR1 and CDR2 (germline): LGHNA, YNFKEQ. The CDR3 consists of 13 residues. V lost 3 bases, J lost 4 bases, and 7 bases lay in between. Here the CDR3 reads CASSQVSYNEQFF. DNA of the CDR3: TGTGCCAGCAGCCAGGTATCATACAATGAGCAGTTCTTC.

The rearrangement uses TRBV4-2 and TRBJ1-1; no clear D. Germline V gene lookup returns CDR1 LGHNA and CDR2 YNFKEQ. Trimming cost V 2 bases and J 5 bases, with 12 bases left between them. This CDR3 spans 14 amino acids. CDR3 sequence: CASSQREALTEAFF. CDR3 DNA sequence: TGTGCCAGCAGCCAACGGGAGGCCCTTACTGAAGCTTTCTTT.

The rearrangement joins TRBV11-2 to TRBJ2-7, with 7 bases identical to TRBD2. With 7 bases clipped from V and 2 bases from J, the junction kept 14 bases outside the gene matches. The length of the CDR3 is 16 residues. CDR1 and CDR2 from the germline V gene are SGHAT and FQNNGV. The DNA for the CDR3 is TGTGCCAGCACCATATGGGGGGGTGGAAGGGCCTACGAGCAGTACTTC. It yields the protein CASTIWGGGRAYEQYF.

This clone turned up a few times. This rearrangement joins TRBV2 to TRBJ2-7; no clear D gene. Trimming shortened V by 6 bases and J by 0 bases, and 12 bases separated the two germline ends. This CDR3 spans 14 amino acids. Germline assignment: CDR1 SNHLY and CDR2 FYNNEI. CDR3 sequence reads: CASRGYYLSYEQYF. The DNA of the CDR3 is TGTGCCAGCAGGGGGTATTATCTCTCCTACGAGCAGTACTTC.

This chain uses TRBV27 with TRBJ1-4, with 7 bases matching TRBD1. J lost 8 bases, V lost 5 bases, and 8 bases had no gene match. Germline assignment: CDR1 MNHEY and CDR2 SMNVEV (reference sequence). This CDR3 has 14 amino acids. The CDR3 spells CASSPRQGGEKLFF. The DNA of the CDR3 is TGTGCCAGCAGTCCCCGACAGGGAGGCGAAAAACTGTTTTTT.

V is TRBV27 and J is TRBJ2-2; possible D gene TRBD2, 6 bases. V lost 6 bases and J lost 2, with 13 bases in between. The germline V gene encodes CDR1 MNHEY and CDR2 SMNVEV (reference sequence). The CDR3 covers 15 residues. This chain's CDR3 is CASRARDLNTGELFF. As DNA, the CDR3 is TGTGCCAGCAGGGCGCGGGACCTTAACACCGGGGAGCTGTTTTTT.

The chain joins TRBV2 to TRBJ1-6; D gene ambiguous. V lost 6 bases and J 7 bases, leaving 7 bases between the germline ends. Germline V CDR1 and CDR2: SNHLY, FYNNEI. There are 12 residues in the CDR3. The CDR3 DNA reads TGTGCCAGCAGGTCGCAGAATTCACCCCTCCACTTT. Its translation: CASRSQNSPLHF.

The chain combines TRBV5-6 with TRBJ2-7, with D tentatively TRBD1 (6 bases). The germline V gene has CDR1 SGHDT and CDR2 YYEEEE. Trimming left V 4 bases short and J 0 bases short, with 14 bases between. The CDR3 totals 15 residues. The CDR3 here is CASSLGQTSSYEQYF. DNA of the CDR3: TGTGCCAGCAGCCTAGGACAGACGAGCTCCTACGAGCAGTACTTC.

V is TRBV5-4 and J is TRBJ1-2; D perhaps matches TRBD1 (6 bases). Germline V gene sequence: CDR1 SGHNT, CDR2 YYREEE (reference sequence). V dropped 6 bases and J dropped 3 bases, with 9 bases sitting between them. The CDR3 is 12 amino acids. CDR3 coding DNA: TGTGCCAGCAACGGACAGTACTATGGCTACACCTTC. Protein sequence: CASNGQYYGYTF.

The rearrangement joins TRBV5-6 to TRBJ2-2; possibly TRBD1 for D (6 bases). The length of the CDR3 is 16 residues. Germline V CDR1 and CDR2: SGHDT, YYEEEE. V gave up 1 base and J gave up 2 bases, with 12 bases separating them. The CDR3 DNA sequence: TGTGCCAGCAGCTTGCTGGGGGCGTTAAACACCGGGGAGCTGTTTTTT. It specifies CASSLLGALNTGELFF.

The V and J genes are TRBV19 and TRBJ2-3; 10 bases match TRBD2. V lost 5 bases to trimming and J lost 3 bases; unmatched junction nucleotides: 2. This CDR3 contains 14 residues. Germline V gene lookup returns CDR1 LNHDA and CDR2 SQIVND (reference sequence). The CDR3 bases are TGTGCCAGTAGTTCTAGCGGGGGTACAGATACGCAGTATTTT. Its translation: CASSSSGGTDTQYF.

The chain links TRBV11-3 to TRBJ2-6; 13 bases fit TRBD2. The CDR3 spans 19 residues. The germline CDR1 and CDR2 sequences are SGHNT and YENEEA. With 4 bases clipped from V and 0 bases from J, the junction kept 6 bases outside the gene matches. For the CDR3, the DNA is TGTGCCAGCAGCTCTCTGGGACTAGCGGGAAGCTCTGGGGCCAACGTCCTGACTTTC. As protein: CASSSLGLAGSSGANVLTF.

The chain combines TRBV7-2 with TRBJ1-6; the D gene is possibly TRBD1 (6 bases). Between the trimmed V and J ends, which lost 3 bases and 5 bases, there was a span of 11 bases. CDR3 size: 15 residues. In germline, CDR1 is SGHTA, CDR2 FQGNSA. CDR3 residues: CASSFQGTHNSPLHF. In DNA, the CDR3 is TGTGCCAGCAGCTTCCAGGGGACCCATAATTCACCCCTCCACTTT.

This chain links TRBV4-3 with TRBJ1-3; D gene ambiguous. Trimming shortened V by 0 bases and J by 2 bases, and 5 bases separated the two germline ends. Germline CDR1 is LGHNA and CDR2 is YSLEER. This CDR3 comprises 14 residues. The CDR3 region has the DNA TGCGCCAGCAGCCAAGATAACCCTGGAAACACCATATATTTT. Encoded protein: CASSQDNPGNTIYF.

The V gene is TRBV6-1, the J gene TRBJ2-7; 11 nucleotides agree with TRBD2. Germline-derived CDR1 and CDR2 are MNHNS and SASEGT. V lost 7 bases, J lost 6 bases, and 11 bases stayed unmatched. This CDR3 has 15 amino acids. CDR3 bases: TGTGCCAGCACGTCGTTAGCGGGAGGGCTTTTCGAGCAGTACTTC. Translation gives CASTSLAGGLFEQYF.

V gene TRBV5-1 combines with J gene TRBJ1-2; 7 bases agree with TRBD1. Germline CDR1 SGHRS, CDR2 YFSETQ. The V gene end was trimmed by 4 bases and the J gene end by 4 bases; junction bases not matched to a gene: 7. CDR3 length: 14 amino acids. The CDR3 here is CASSHSDRTYGYTF. The CDR3 DNA reads as TGCGCCAGCAGCCACTCGGACAGGACCTATGGCTACACCTTC.

The rearrangement links TRBV5-1 to TRBJ2-1, with 8 positions matching TRBD2. With 0 bases clipped from V and 9 bases from J, the junction kept 14 bases outside the gene matches. Germline-derived CDR1 and CDR2 are SGHRS and YFSETQ. This CDR3 has 17 residues. CDR3 amino acids: CASSLVYTPGGHIEQFF. CDR3 coding DNA: TGCGCCAGCAGCTTGGTGTATACGCCGGGGGGGCATATTGAGCAGTTCTTC.

The chain recombines TRBV10-1 with TRBJ2-7, with unresolved D. Between the trimmed V and J ends, which lost 6 bases and 2 bases, there was a span of 26 bases. Germline lookup yields CDR1 WNHNN and CDR2 SYGVQD (reference sequence). This CDR3 contains 18 residues. CDR3 sequence reads: CASSRVTPKSKSPYEQYF. The CDR3, as DNA: TGCGCCAGCAGCCGGGTCACGCCGAAAAGTAAGAGCCCCTACGAGCAGTACTTC.

The J gene is TRBJ1-4, the V gene TRBV5-1; D call uncertain. Germline V gives CDR1 SGHRS, CDR2 YFSETQ. The CDR3 runs to 14 residues. Trimming removed 4 bases from V and 10 bases from J, with 17 bases in between. The CDR3 bases are TGCGCCAGCAGCCTCATGAAGGGTGTAGGAAAACTGTTTTTT. Its protein product is CASSLMKGVGKLFF.

The table lists this clone with a count of one. The rearrangement joins TRBV29-1 to TRBJ2-1, with 7 bases fitting TRBD1. Germline V gene sequence: CDR1 SQVTM, CDR2 ANQGSEA. The CDR3 is 13 amino acids. V lost 7 bases, J lost 4 bases, and 7 bases stayed unmatched. The CDR3 region is CSAGQVSYNEQFF. DNA for the CDR3: TGCAGCGCAGGACAGGTTTCTTACAATGAGCAGTTCTTC.